This TCR beta chain was obtained from a study of identical twins. TCRdb ran MiXCR on the 5' RACE reads and lists one entry per CDR3 protein. The data hold under 250,000 distinct CDR3 sequences, with roughly an eighth observed a single time. CDR3 length equals 15 residues. Trimming removed 5 bases at V and 6 bases at J, with 20 bases between. Germline assignment: CDR1 SGHAT and CDR2 FQNNGV. This clonotype has just a few counts. Its antigen is unknown. Study findings and constraints: Clonotypes of the beta chain that were abundant in cord blood carried fewer insertions (memory repertoires showed none). Zero-insertion analyses could be partly confounded by invariant MAIT and iNKT cells.

These data also formed part of another study, on yellow fever vaccine responses in identical twins.

The specimen sequenced was memory (CD45RO+) T cells sorted from blood. The chain uses TRBV11-2 and TRBJ2-7; either TRBD1 or TRBD2 may fit D (5 bases each). The sequence was collected from a woman under 30 in good health. The CDR3: CASSIRDGVPGEQYF. The CDR3 nucleotides are TGTGCCAGCAGCATCCGGGACGGGGTGCCGGGCGAGCAGTACTTC.